The source of this TCR beta chain is a study of long-term antiretroviral therapy in people with HIV. Study context: The immediate-ART recommendation dates to 2015, and the earliest samples predate it by about a decade.

V lost 2 bases and J lost 8; bases outside the gene matches: 6. The CDR3 contains 13 residues. Germline V CDR1 and CDR2: SGHAT, FQNNGV. Sequencing relied on immunoSEQ assay v3.0, run at survey level. Here immunoSEQ multiplex PCR was the method, and the copy in TCRdb shows in-frame clones only, minus some. Of some 27,000 clones in the sample, around 82% were seen once. The sequence was obtained from a man aged 35 to 55 with HIV. Sequencing used unsorted PBMCs, obtained 3 years after starting antiretroviral therapy. J is TRBJ2-7 and V is TRBV11-2; the match to TRBD1 covers 7 bases. The CDR3 region is CASSLSRDRKQYF. CDR3 DNA sequence: TGTGCCAGCAGCTTAAGCCGGGACAGAAAGCAGTACTTC.